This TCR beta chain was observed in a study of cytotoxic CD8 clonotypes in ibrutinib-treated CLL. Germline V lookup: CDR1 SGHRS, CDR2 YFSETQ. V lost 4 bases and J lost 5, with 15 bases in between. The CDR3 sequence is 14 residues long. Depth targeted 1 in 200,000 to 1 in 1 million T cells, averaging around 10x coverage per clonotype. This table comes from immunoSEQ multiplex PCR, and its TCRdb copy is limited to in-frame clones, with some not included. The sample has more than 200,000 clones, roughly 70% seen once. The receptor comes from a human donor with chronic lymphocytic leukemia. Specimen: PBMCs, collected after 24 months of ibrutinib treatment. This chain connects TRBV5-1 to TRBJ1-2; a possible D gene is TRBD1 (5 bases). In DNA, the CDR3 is TGCGCCAGCAGCCCACCGGACACGCGGTATGGCTACACCTTC. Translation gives CASSPPDTRYGYTF.